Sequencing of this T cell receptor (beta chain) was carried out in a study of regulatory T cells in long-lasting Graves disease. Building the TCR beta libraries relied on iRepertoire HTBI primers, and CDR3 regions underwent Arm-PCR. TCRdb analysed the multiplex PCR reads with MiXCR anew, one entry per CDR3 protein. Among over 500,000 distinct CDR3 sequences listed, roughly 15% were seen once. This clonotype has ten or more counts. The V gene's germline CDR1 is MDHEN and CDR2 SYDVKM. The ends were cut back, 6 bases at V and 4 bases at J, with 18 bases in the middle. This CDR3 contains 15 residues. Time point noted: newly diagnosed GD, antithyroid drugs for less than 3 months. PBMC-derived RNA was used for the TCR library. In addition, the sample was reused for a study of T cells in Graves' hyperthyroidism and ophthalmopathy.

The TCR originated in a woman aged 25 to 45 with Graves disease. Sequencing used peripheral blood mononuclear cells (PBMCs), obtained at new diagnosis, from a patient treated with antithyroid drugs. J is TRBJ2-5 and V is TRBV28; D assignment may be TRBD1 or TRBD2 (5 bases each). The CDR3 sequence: CASSGAGTLGETQYF. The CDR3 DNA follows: TGTGCCAGCAGCGGCGCCGGGACCCTCGGAGAGACCCAGTACTTC.